These T cell receptor beta chains were read from a single sample in a study of monozygotic twins with inflammatory bowel disease. Reprocessing the 5' RACE reads, TCRdb reports a single entry for every CDR3 protein and omits DNA. With about 380,000 distinct CDR3 sequences in the sample, the ten largest clones hold approximately 2.8%. Sequenced sample: blood. These receptors were taken from a human donor with ulcerative colitis or Crohn's disease, or a healthy co-twin of an affected twin (not recorded which). The CDR3 runs from the conserved cysteine through the conserved F or W.

V gene	CDR3 length	J gene	CDR3 protein
TRBV7-9	15	TRBJ2-1	CASPRLGTSGVEQFF
TRBV7-2	14	TRBJ2-2	CASSVTRGTGELFF
TRBV10-3	15	TRBJ2-1	CAISPGTSGNNEQFF
TRBV12-3/TRBV12-4	15	TRBJ2-1	CASSPLKERYNEQFF
TRBV20-1	14	TRBJ1-5	CSAREGAGNQPQHF
TRBV5-6	14	TRBJ2-5	CASSYDRIRETQYF
TRBV29-1	12	TRBJ2-7	CSGRTGRYEQYF
TRBV7-2	14	TRBJ2-6	CASSLNAGANVLTF
TRBV29-1	17	TRBJ2-1	CSVMGSSDRFAYNEQFF
TRBV9	17	TRBJ2-2	CASSATSGAEGTGELFF
TRBV3-1	15	TRBJ1-6	CASSREDRGNSPLHF